This is a list of T cell receptor beta chains from one sample in a study of beta chain features in type 1 diabetes. Method: immunoSEQ multiplex PCR; TCRdb's copy keeps in-frame clones and lacks some. The table includes around 650,000 clones, under 15% detected once. The specimen was naive CD4+ T cells from blood. The source is a man aged 25 to 45 with type 1 diabetes. The CDR3 runs from the conserved cysteine through the conserved F or W. Fields, in order: V gene, D gene, J gene, clone size, CDR3 protein, CDR3 DNA. D genes are given only for firm matches. Size is omitted from some rows. Given values are once, few, many or a class for expanded clones.

>TRBV28|NA|TRBJ2-2|few
CASSLATPGAGELFF
TGTGCCAGCAGTCTAGCTACCCCGGGCGCCGGGGAGCTGTTTTTT
>TRBV27|NA|TRBJ1-1|few
CASSFGTGNTEAFF
TGTGCCAGCAGTTTCGGGACTGGGAACACTGAAGCTTTCTTT
>TRBV14|TRBD2|TRBJ2-3|few
CASSPGTSSLPDTQYF
TGTGCCAGCAGCCCAGGGACTAGCTCCCTTCCAGATACGCAGTATTTT
>TRBV28|NA|TRBJ2-4|few
CATEGVEPKNIQYF
TGTGCCACGGAAGGAGTGGAGCCCAAAAACATTCAGTACTTC
>TRBV25-1|TRBD1|TRBJ1-2|few
CASSGAGQLSFNYGYTF
TGTGCCAGCAGTGGGGCGGGACAGCTCTCTTTTAACTATGGCTACACCTTC
>TRBV4-3|TRBD2|TRBJ2-3|NA
CASSGTSGGNLRTDTQYF
TGCGCCAGCAGCGGGACTAGCGGGGGGAACCTCCGCACAGATACGCAGTATTTT
>TRBV5-1|NA|TRBJ1-2|NA
CASKPAAAPNYGYTF
TGCGCCAGCAAGCCTGCAGCAGCCCCTAACTATGGCTACACCTTC
>TRBV2|NA|TRBJ1-1|NA
CASRADSEAFF
TGTGCCAGCAGAGCCGATTCTGAAGCTTTCTTT
>TRBV6-1|TRBD1|TRBJ2-7|NA
CATDRGTYEQYF
TGTGCCACTGACAGGGGAACCTACGAGCAGTACTTC
>TRBV4-2|NA|TRBJ2-1|NA
CASSQLGEGDEQFF
TGTGCCAGCAGCCAGCTAGGTGAGGGTGATGAGCAGTTCTTC
>TRBV5-4|TRBD1|TRBJ2-2|NA
CASKTGTVNTGELFF
TGTGCCAGCAAAACCGGGACAGTTAACACCGGGGAGCTGTTTTTT
>TRBV18|NA|TRBJ1-2|few
CASSPWGGDGYTF
TGTGCCAGCTCACCGTGGGGGGGCGACGGCTACACCTTC
>TRBV6-1|NA|TRBJ2-1|few
CASRAGTLSLGEQFF
TGTGCCAGCAGAGCCGGGACGTTGAGTTTGGGTGAGCAGTTCTTC
>TRBV7-2|NA|TRBJ1-6|few
CASSLLDRLALHF
TGTGCCAGCAGCCTTCTCGACAGGTTAGCCCTCCACTTT
>TRBV18|NA|TRBJ2-6|NA
CASSPPTSSGANVLTF
TGTGCCAGCTCACCACCGACCAGCTCTGGGGCCAACGTCCTGACTTTC
>TRBV7-3|TRBD1|TRBJ2-3|NA
CASSFGQGDITDTQYF
TGTGCCAGCAGCTTCGGACAGGGGGACATCACAGATACGCAGTATTTT
>TRBV28|NA|TRBJ2-5|NA
CASTQNSGVQETQYF
TGTGCCAGCACCCAAAACTCAGGGGTACAAGAGACCCAGTACTTC
>TRBV30|TRBD1|TRBJ1-5|few
CAWSVGGDFPTSNQPQHF
TGTGCCTGGAGTGTAGGGGGCGACTTCCCGACTAGCAATCAGCCCCAGCATTTT
>TRBV5-1|NA|TRBJ1-6|NA
CASSLGTGNSPLHF
TGCGCCAGCAGCTTGGGGACGGGGAATTCACCCCTCCACTTT
>TRBV30|TRBD2|TRBJ2-5|NA
CAWSVLRTSGGTNGVAQYF
TGTGCCTGGAGTGTACTACGGACTAGCGGGGGGACAAACGGGGTTGCCCAGTACTTC
>TRBV25-1|TRBD1|TRBJ1-1|NA
CASSGGQGNTEAFF
TGTGCCAGCAGTGGGGGACAGGGAAACACTGAAGCTTTCTTT
>TRBV7-2|TRBD1|TRBJ2-5|few
CASSFEGTGGETQYF
TGTGCCAGCAGCTTCGAAGGGACAGGGGGCGAGACCCAGTACTTC
>TRBV4-3|NA|TRBJ1-3|NA
CASSQSQGTSSGNTIYF
TGCGCCAGCAGCCAATCTCAAGGGACCAGCTCTGGAAACACCATATATTTT
>TRBV4-3|TRBD2|TRBJ2-1|NA
CASSQSAGGPSGEQFF
TGCGCCAGCAGCCAATCAGCGGGGGGGCCTAGTGGTGAGCAGTTCTTC
>TRBV9|NA|TRBJ1-5|NA
CASSVGPDRHQPQHF
TGTGCCAGCAGCGTGGGACCTGACCGGCATCAGCCCCAGCATTTT
>TRBV13|NA|TRBJ2-2|few
CASSGGTGRSGELFF
TGTGCCAGCAGCGGTGGCACAGGGCGCTCCGGGGAGCTGTTTTTT
>TRBV6-6|TRBD2|TRBJ2-1|few
CASSLGLASEQFF
TGTGCCAGCAGCTTGGGACTAGCGTCTGAGCAGTTCTTC
>TRBV7-2|NA|TRBJ2-5|few
CASTLPAAQETQYF
TGTGCCAGCACCCTCCCTGCGGCCCAAGAGACCCAGTACTTC
>TRBV9|NA|TRBJ2-5|NA
CASSVRGTQETQYF
TGTGCCAGCAGCGTAAGGGGGACGCAAGAGACCCAGTACTTC
>TRBV7-9|NA|TRBJ1-5|few
CASSFGNSNQPQHF
TGTGCCAGCAGCTTCGGCAATAGCAATCAGCCCCAGCATTTT
>TRBV27|NA|TRBJ2-5|NA
CASSFVGQETQYF
TGTGCCAGCAGTTTTGTCGGCCAAGAGACCCAGTACTTC
>TRBV5-4|NA|TRBJ1-2|NA
CASSLTQGRNYGYTF
TGTGCCAGCAGCTTGACGCAGGGGAGAAACTATGGCTACACCTTC
>TRBV4-3|NA|TRBJ2-3|few
CASSQGTDVTDTQYF
TGCGCCAGCAGCCAAGGGACGGATGTCACAGATACGCAGTATTTT
>TRBV23-1|NA|TRBJ2-4|many
CASSRGVRKNIQYF
TGCGCCAGCAGTCGCGGCGTTCGGAAAAACATTCAGTACTTC
>TRBV4-1|TRBD1|TRBJ1-2|NA
CASSPRDRIYGYTF
TGCGCCAGCAGCCCTCGGGACAGGATCTATGGCTACACCTTC
>TRBV7-2|TRBD1|TRBJ2-7|NA
CASSPAGGEQYF
TGTGCCAGCAGCCCGGCAGGGGGCGAGCAGTACTTC
>TRBV28|NA|TRBJ2-7|NA
CASSLSSAYEQYF
TGTGCCAGCAGTTTATCGAGCGCCTACGAGCAGTACTTC
>TRBV11-1|TRBD2|TRBJ2-3|few
CASSLGGASGTTDTQYF
TGTGCCAGCAGCTTAGGAGGGGCTAGCGGGACCACAGATACGCAGTATTTT
>TRBV20-1|NA|TRBJ2-3|NA
CSALVADTQYF
TGCAGTGCTCTCGTCGCAGATACGCAGTATTTT
>TRBV6-5|NA|TRBJ2-3|NA
CASSYIGDTQYF
TGTGCCAGCAGTTACATCGGGGATACGCAGTATTTT
>TRBV29-1|NA|TRBJ1-1|NA
CSVEGSSEGTEAFF
TGCAGCGTTGAAGGTTCCAGTGAGGGCACTGAAGCTTTCTTT
>TRBV5-4|TRBD1|TRBJ2-5|NA
CASSFPGQGGETQYF
TGTGCCAGCAGCTTTCCGGGACAGGGCGGTGAGACCCAGTACTTC
>TRBV6-6|NA|TRBJ2-5|NA
CASSYPGSLVQETQYF
TGTGCCAGCTCCTACCCAGGGAGTCTCGTCCAAGAGACCCAGTACTTC
>TRBV19|TRBD1|TRBJ1-5|NA
CASSKGTGNQPQHF
TGTGCCAGTAGTAAAGGGACAGGGAATCAGCCCCAGCATTTT
>TRBV2|NA|TRBJ2-5|few
CASSKGTQYF
TGTGCCAGCAGCAAGGGGACCCAGTACTTC
>TRBV27|NA|TRBJ2-6|NA
CASSRLSGANVLTF
TGTGCCAGCAGTCGCCTGTCTGGGGCCAACGTCCTGACTTTC
>TRBV9|NA|TRBJ2-3|NA
CASSVRHGFADTQYF
TGTGCCAGCAGCGTCCGACACGGGTTTGCAGATACGCAGTATTTT
>TRBV11-3|NA|TRBJ2-5|NA
CASSLNLGGQETQYF
TGTGCCAGCAGCTTAAATCTCGGGGGTCAGGAGACCCAGTACTTC
>TRBV10-3|NA|TRBJ2-7|NA
CAISESRANMGYEQYF
TGTGCCATCAGTGAGTCTAGGGCTAACATGGGATACGAGCAGTACTTC
>TRBV18|TRBD1|TRBJ1-3|NA
CASSPLVETGPSGNTIYF
TGTGCCAGCTCACCGCTAGTCGAGACAGGGCCGTCTGGAAACACCATATATTTT
>TRBV4-2|TRBD1|TRBJ1-4|few
CASSFRTGLGANEKLFF
TGTGCCAGCAGCTTCAGGACAGGCCTCGGGGCTAATGAAAAACTGTTTTTT
>TRBV6-5|NA|TRBJ1-4|NA
CASSSTGMGEKLFF
TGTGCCAGCAGCTCAACAGGGATGGGTGAAAAACTGTTTTTT
>TRBV27|NA|TRBJ2-5|few
CASSSLSQETQYF
TGTGCCAGCAGTTCCCTGTCCCAAGAGACCCAGTACTTC